Shown below are 32 T cell receptor beta chains from a single sample sequenced in a study of T cell changes during pregnancy in multiple sclerosis. The protocol was immunoSEQ multiplex PCR, while the TCRdb copy is restricted to in-frame clones and leaves out a portion. The repertoire has approximately 83,000 clones, 90% to 95% of them found once; the top ten carry about 2.4%. The sample was peripheral blood, taken in the third trimester of pregnancy. These receptors came from a female donor with multiple sclerosis, enrolled in a pregnancy study.

The J gene is TRBJ2-5, the V gene TRBV15; TRBD1 aligns across 11 bases. The CDR3 spans 16 residues. V trimming: 1 base; J trimming: 5 bases; junction bases outside the gene matches: 6. The V gene's germline CDR1 is LNHNV and CDR2 YYDKDF (reference sequence). The CDR3 protein is CATSRGRTGGRETQYF. The CDR3 DNA reads TGTGCCACCAGCAGAGGCAGGACAGGGGGCCGGGAGACCCAGTACTTC.

The chain carries TRBV5-1 and TRBJ2-3, with TRBD2 matching over 7 bases. With 9 bases clipped from V and 1 base from J, the junction kept 5 bases outside the gene matches. The CDR3 length is 13 residues. The V gene's germline CDR1 is SGHRS and CDR2 YFSETQ. CDR3 DNA: TGCGCCACCAAGCGGGAAGGCACAGATACGCAGTATTTT. Translation gives CATKREGTDTQYF. Supplemented by reference TRBV5-1 and TRBJ2-3, the full variable domain reads KAGVTQTPRYLIKTRGQQVTLSCSPISGHRSVSWYQQTPGQGLQFLFEYFSETQRNKGNFPGRFSGRQFSNSRSEMNVSTLELGDSALYLCATKREGTDTQYFGPGTRLTVL.

This clone appeared a single time. The rearrangement links TRBV5-1 to TRBJ1-1; no clear D. V lost 3 bases and J lost 1, with 13 bases in between. This CDR3 has 15 amino acids. Germline CDR1 SGHRS, CDR2 YFSETQ. Here the CDR3 reads CASSWEGGRNTEAFF. CDR3 nucleotide sequence: TGCGCCAGCAGCTGGGAGGGAGGGAGGAACACTGAAGCTTTCTTT.

V gene TRBV28 combines with J gene TRBJ2-2; the D gene is possibly TRBD2 (5 bases). Germline values: CDR1 MDHEN, CDR2 SYDVKM. Trimming cost V 2 bases and J 8 bases, with 12 bases left between them. CDR3 length: 14 residues. As DNA, the CDR3 is TGTGCCAGCAGTTTACTTGCTAGCCCAGGGGAGCTGTTTTTT. Its translation is CASSLLASPGELFF.

This clone occurred a few times. Other DNA sequences of this sample code for an identical CDR3. This rearrangement joins TRBV7-2 to TRBJ1-5, with D unclear. Trimming shortened V by 5 bases and J by 0 bases, and 5 bases separated the two germline ends. Per the germline V gene, CDR1 is SGHTA and CDR2 is FQGNSA. The CDR3 covers 13 residues. The CDR3 coding sequence is TGTGCCAGCAGCCCCTCTAGCAATCAGCCCCAGCATTTT. Translated, it gives CASSPSSNQPQHF. The entire variable domain, with the rest obtained from reference TRBV7-2 and TRBJ1-5, is as follows: GAGVSQSPSNKVTEKGKDVELRCDPISGHTALYWYRQSLGQGLEFLIYFQGNSAPDKSGLPSDRFSAERTGGSVSTLTIQRTQQEDSAVYLCASSPSSNQPQHFGDGTRLSIL.

This clone came up once. The V and J genes are TRBV2 and TRBJ2-1, with 8 positions matching TRBD2. V lost 7 bases, J lost 9 bases, and 14 bases stayed unmatched. CDR1 SNHLY and CDR2 FYNNEI come from the germline V gene. The CDR3 is 15 amino acids. CDR3 bases: TGTGCCAGCACCTCCCTAGCGGCGGGAGGAGGTGAGCAGTTCTTC. Protein sequence: CASTSLAAGGGEQFF.

The V and J genes are TRBV4-1 and TRBJ2-3; D perhaps matches TRBD1 (6 bases). Trimming stripped 8 bases from V and 5 bases from J, with 8 bases between. This CDR3 region has 11 residues. Germline V gives CDR1 MGHRA, CDR2 YSYEKL. The CDR3 loop reads CASVGGDTQYF. CDR3 in DNA: TGCGCCAGCGTAGGGGGAGATACGCAGTATTTT.

This clone was seen just once. This chain links TRBV28 with TRBJ2-7, with 8 nucleotides matching TRBD1. Germline V lookup: CDR1 MDHEN, CDR2 SYDVKM. The CDR3 is 14 residues long. V lost 3 bases to trimming and J lost 6 bases; unmatched junction nucleotides: 7. The DNA for the CDR3 is TGTGCCAGCAGTTTGGACAGGGAGGTAGCCGAGCAGTACTTC. Its protein product is CASSLDREVAEQYF.

This chain connects TRBV19 to TRBJ2-3; D is possibly TRBD2 (5 bases). Trimming took off 4 bases at V and 4 bases at J, with 15 bases between the two ends. Per the germline V gene, CDR1 is LNHDA and CDR2 is SQIVND (reference sequence). CDR3 length equals 15 residues. The chain's CDR3 is CASSTHRGGADTQYF. In nucleotides, the CDR3 is TGTGCCAGTAGTACCCACCGGGGTGGGGCAGATACGCAGTATTTT.

The V gene is TRBV2, the J gene TRBJ2-1; 8 bases align to TRBD2. J lost 8 bases, V lost 7 bases, and 16 bases had no gene match. The CDR3 sequence is 16 residues long. In germline, CDR1 is SNHLY, CDR2 FYNNEI. This CDR3 is CASISTLSGRGDEQFF. CDR3 in DNA: TGTGCCAGCATTTCAACGCTGAGCGGGAGAGGGGATGAGCAGTTCTTC.

The CDR3 DNA follows: TGTGCCAGCGTACGGGAGGCTAGCACAGATACGCAGTATTTT. It translates to CASVREASTDTQYF. The rearrangement joins TRBV2 to TRBJ2-3; TRBD2 matches at 7 bases. The V segment lost 8 bases and the J segment 0 bases; nucleotides outside the gene matches: 5. Per the germline V gene, CDR1 is SNHLY and CDR2 is FYNNEI. CDR3 size: 14 residues.

The gene calls are TRBV5-1 and TRBJ2-7; maybe TRBD1 (6 bases). V lost 0 bases and J 1 base, leaving 17 bases between the germline ends. The CDR3 runs 17 residues. CDR1 is SGHRS and CDR2 is YFSETQ in the germline V gene. The CDR3 DNA follows: TGCGCCAGCAGCTTGGGGTCTCTGGGGGCCGGGTCCTACGAGCAGTACTTC. Translation: CASSLGSLGAGSYEQYF.

CDR3: CASSQEGGAGRRSTDTQYF. The CDR3 bases are TGCGCCAGCAGCCAAGAAGGAGGGGCCGGCCGGCGTAGCACAGATACGCAGTATTTT. This chain connects TRBV4-3 to TRBJ2-3; the D gene is possibly TRBD2 (6 bases). The CDR3 extends over 19 amino acids. Germline assignment: CDR1 LGHNA and CDR2 YSLEER. V lost 0 bases to trimming and J lost 0 bases, with 19 bases between them.

V gene TRBV5-6 combines with J gene TRBJ1-5, with TRBD1 matching 9 bases. The CDR3 extends over 16 amino acids. Germline assignment: CDR1 SGHDT and CDR2 YYEEEE. Germline trimming cut 2 bases from V and 2 bases from J; bases unmatched to any gene: 5. The DNA for the CDR3 is TGTGCCAGCAGCTTAAAACAGGGGGCGGGCAATCAGCCCCAGCATTTT. This translates into CASSLKQGAGNQPQHF.

The V call is TRBV19, the J call TRBJ2-7; 7 bases map to TRBD1. This CDR3 has 17 amino acids. The trim removed 6 bases at V and 0 bases at J, leaving 14 bases unmatched. Germline-derived CDR1 and CDR2 are LNHDA and SQIVND (reference sequence). CDR3 in amino acids: CASSLTGTGASSYEQYF. DNA for the CDR3: TGTGCCAGTAGCCTGACAGGGACCGGCGCGAGCTCCTACGAGCAGTACTTC.

The chain employs TRBV4-3 and TRBJ1-2; perhaps TRBD1 as D (5 bases). Looked up from germline, CDR1 is LGHNA and CDR2 is YSLEER. This CDR3 spans 13 amino acids. The V end lost 4 bases, the J end lost 4 bases, and 10 bases lay between the germline ends. CDR3 region: CASSRERGYGYTF. The CDR3 DNA is TGCGCCAGCAGCCGGGAAAGGGGCTATGGCTACACCTTC.

The V call is TRBV19, the J call TRBJ2-1, with 12 bases lining up with TRBD2. The germline V gene has CDR1 LNHDA and CDR2 SQIVND (reference sequence). The length of the CDR3 is 15 residues. J gave up 7 bases and V 4 bases, and 5 bases lay outside the gene matches. The CDR3 coding sequence is TGTGCCAGTAGTAAGGGACTAGCGGGCGAGAATGAGCAGTTCTTC. Its protein is CASSKGLAGENEQFF.

The chain joins TRBV28 to TRBJ2-7, with 9 positions matching TRBD1. The CDR3 sequence is 14 residues long. The J segment lost 4 bases and the V segment lost 6 bases, leaving 7 bases of the junction unmatched. The V gene's germline CDR1 is MDHEN and CDR2 SYDVKM. The CDR3 reads CASSTGTGIYEQYF. The CDR3 DNA follows: TGTGCCAGCAGCACCGGGACAGGGATATACGAGCAGTACTTC. Variable domain in full (rest from reference TRBV28 and TRBJ2-7): DVKVTQSSRYLVKRTGEKVFLECVQDMDHENMFWYRQDPGLGLRLIYFSYDVKMKEKGDIPEGYSVSREKKERFSLILESASTNQTSMYLCASSTGTGIYEQYFGPGTRLTVT.

V and J are TRBV6-4 and TRBJ1-5, with 7 nucleotides matching TRBD1. V was clipped by 2 bases and J by 3 bases; unmatched bases: 4. Per the germline V gene, CDR1 is MRHNA and CDR2 is SNTAGT. The CDR3 runs 15 residues. Here the CDR3 DNA reads TGTGCCAGCAGTGACGCGACAGGGATCAATCAGCCCCAGCATTTT. It encodes CASSDATGINQPQHF.

The chain joins TRBV19 to TRBJ2-6, with 11 positions matching TRBD2. The CDR3 is made up of 17 amino acids. CDR1 LNHDA and CDR2 SQIVND come from the germline V gene (reference sequence). The V segment lost 3 bases and the J segment 0 bases; nucleotides outside the gene matches: 1. CDR3 residues: CASSISGRGSGANVLTF. CDR3 DNA: TGTGCCAGTAGTATTAGCGGGAGGGGCTCTGGGGCCAACGTCCTGACTTTC.

V usage is TRBV19 and J usage is TRBJ2-6; weak D call: TRBD1 (6 bases). CDR1 and CDR2 from the germline V gene are LNHDA and SQIVND (reference sequence). V lost 7 bases and J 0 bases, leaving 16 bases between the germline ends. This CDR3 contains 17 residues. CDR3 protein: CASKNPGHHSGANVLTF. The CDR3 bases are TGTGCCAGTAAAAACCCGGGACACCACTCTGGGGCCAACGTCCTGACTTTC.

The chain combines TRBV5-6 with TRBJ1-2; possible D gene TRBD1, 5 bases. V shed 4 bases and J shed 4 bases, with 8 bases lying between them. The length of the CDR3 is 12 residues. The germline CDR1 and CDR2 sequences are SGHDT and YYEEEE. Written as DNA, the CDR3 is TGTGCCAGCAGCCAGACAGTCTATGGCTACACCTTC. Amino acid sequence: CASSQTVYGYTF.

This clone was counted a single time. CDR3 nucleotides: TGTGCCAGCAGCTCCCGGACAGGGATGCACTATGGCTACACCTTC. It translates to CASSSRTGMHYGYTF. The gene calls are TRBV7-9 and TRBJ1-2; 8 bases are shared with TRBD1. CDR3 length equals 15 residues. The V segment lost 4 bases and the J segment 3 bases; nucleotides outside the gene matches: 7. The germline gives CDR1 SEHNR, CDR2 FQNEAQ (reference sequence).

This clone was observed a few times. The CDR3 is CASSPGLVIEQFF. The DNA for the CDR3 is TGTGCCAGCAGTCCGGGACTAGTCATTGAGCAGTTCTTC. This chain connects TRBV6-6 to TRBJ2-1; the match to TRBD2 covers 8 bases. The CDR3 has 13 residues. Germline V gene sequence: CDR1 MNHNY, CDR2 SVGAGI (reference sequence). J was trimmed by 9 bases and V by 5 bases; bases with no gene match: 6.

The genes are TRBV2 and TRBJ2-2; D possibly corresponds to TRBD2 (6 bases). CDR3 length equals 15 residues. Germline CDR1 reads SNHLY; CDR2 reads FYNNEI. The V end lost 2 bases, the J end lost 3 bases, and 10 bases lay between the germline ends. CDR3 in DNA: TGTGCCAGCAGTGAATCGCGGGGATACACCGGGGAGCTGTTTTTT. Amino acid sequence: CASSESRGYTGELFF.

A single count supports this clone. The chain links TRBV19 to TRBJ2-2; D unclear. This CDR3 contains 14 residues. V lost 4 bases to trimming and J lost 5 bases, with 11 bases between them. CDR1 and CDR2 (germline): LNHDA, SQIVND (reference sequence). CDR3 amino acids: CASSTGARTGELFF. The CDR3 DNA is TGTGCCAGTAGTACTGGCGCGAGGACCGGGGAGCTGTTTTTT.

The gene calls are TRBV29-1 and TRBJ2-2, with 9 bases lining up with TRBD1. This CDR3 comprises 15 residues. Germline values: CDR1 SQVTM, CDR2 ANQGSEA. The V and J ends lost 4 bases and 5 bases, in that order; junction bases with no gene match: 8. CDR3 amino acids: CSVVTGGVGTGELFF. The CDR3 region has the DNA TGCAGCGTTGTAACAGGGGGCGTTGGGACCGGGGAGCTGTTTTTT.

CDR3 nucleotides: TGTGCCAGCAGCTTAGGAGGGACTAGCGGAAAGTACTTC. It encodes CASSLGGTSGKYF. This sequence joins TRBV7-2 and TRBJ2-4; 11 bases align to TRBD2. The CDR3 contains 13 residues. Losses at the gene ends were 1 base for V and 14 bases for J; bases not matched to a gene: 4. Per germline, CDR1 SGHTA and CDR2 FQGNSA.

The chain combines TRBV19 with TRBJ2-7; 14 positions match TRBD2. The V and J ends lost 1 base and 0 bases, in that order; junction bases with no gene match: 5. CDR3 size: 18 residues. CDR1 and CDR2 from the germline V gene are LNHDA and SQIVND (reference sequence). The CDR3 loop reads CASSIAGTSGSSSYEQYF. CDR3 nucleotide sequence: TGTGCCAGTAGTATAGCCGGGACTAGCGGGAGCTCCTCCTACGAGCAGTACTTC.

This clone has a single count. The chain combines TRBV2 with TRBJ2-7, with 8 bases aligning to TRBD1. The V and J ends lost 9 bases and 0 bases, in that order; junction bases with no gene match: 4. Germline loops: CDR1 SNHLY, CDR2 FYNNEI. This CDR3 spans 13 amino acids. The CDR3 here is CARKQGGSYEQYF. The CDR3 region has the DNA TGTGCCAGGAAACAGGGGGGCTCCTACGAGCAGTACTTC.

This rearrangement joins TRBV7-6 to TRBJ2-1; 7 nucleotides line up with TRBD2. CDR3 size: 17 residues. J was trimmed by 3 bases and V by 2 bases; bases with no gene match: 10. Germline V gene data show CDR1 as SGHVS and CDR2 as FNYEAQ. CDR3 DNA: TGTGCCAGCAGCTTATCACGGGGAGGGAGATACTACAATGAGCAGTTCTTC. This sequence encodes CASSLSRGGRYYNEQFF. Looking up the rest from reference TRBV7-6 and TRBJ2-1 gives the full variable domain: GAGVSQSPRYKVTKRGQDVALRCDPISGHVSLYWYRQALGQGPEFLTYFNYEAQQDKSGLPNDRFSAERPEGSISTLTIQRTEQRDSAMYRCASSLSRGGRYYNEQFFGPGTRLTVL.

The CDR3 loop reads CASSSGGRTTLYEQYF. The CDR3 DNA sequence: TGTGCCAGCAGCTCTGGTGGCCGTACCACCCTCTACGAGCAGTACTTC. This chain joins TRBV5-4 and TRBJ2-7; D not certain. Trimming removed 3 bases at V and 3 bases at J, with 19 bases between. Germline lookup yields CDR1 SGHNT and CDR2 YYREEE (reference sequence). The CDR3 totals 16 residues.